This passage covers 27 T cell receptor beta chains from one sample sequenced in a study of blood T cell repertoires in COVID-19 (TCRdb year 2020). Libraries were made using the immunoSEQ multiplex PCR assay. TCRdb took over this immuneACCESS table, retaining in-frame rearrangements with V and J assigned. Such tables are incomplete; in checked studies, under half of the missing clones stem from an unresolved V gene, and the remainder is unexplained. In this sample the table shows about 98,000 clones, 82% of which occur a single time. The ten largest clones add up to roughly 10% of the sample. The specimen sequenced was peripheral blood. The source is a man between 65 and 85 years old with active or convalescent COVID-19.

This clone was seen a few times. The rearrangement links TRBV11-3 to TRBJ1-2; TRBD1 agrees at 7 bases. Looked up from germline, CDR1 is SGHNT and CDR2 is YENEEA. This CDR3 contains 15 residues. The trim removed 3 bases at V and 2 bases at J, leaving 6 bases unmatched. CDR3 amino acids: CASSFISGQNYGYTF. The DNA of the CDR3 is TGTGCCAGCAGCTTTATTTCGGGACAGAACTATGGCTACACCTTC.

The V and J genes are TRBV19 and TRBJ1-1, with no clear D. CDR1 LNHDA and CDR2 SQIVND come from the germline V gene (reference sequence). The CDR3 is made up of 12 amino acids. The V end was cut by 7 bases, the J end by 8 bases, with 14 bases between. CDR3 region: CASIGEGAEAFF. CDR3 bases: TGTGCCAGTATCGGGGAGGGCGCCGAAGCTTTCTTT.

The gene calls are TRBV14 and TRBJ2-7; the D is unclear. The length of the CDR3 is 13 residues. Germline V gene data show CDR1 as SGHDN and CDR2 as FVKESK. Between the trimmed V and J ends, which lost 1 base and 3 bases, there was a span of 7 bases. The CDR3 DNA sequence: TGTGCCAGCAGCCAAGTCCCCAACTACGAGCAGTACTTC. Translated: CASSQVPNYEQYF.

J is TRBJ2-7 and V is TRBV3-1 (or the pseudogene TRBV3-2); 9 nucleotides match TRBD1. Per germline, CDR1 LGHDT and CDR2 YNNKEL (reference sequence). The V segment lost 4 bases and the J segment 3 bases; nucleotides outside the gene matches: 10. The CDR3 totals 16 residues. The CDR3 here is CASSPHGTGMYYEQYF. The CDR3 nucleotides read TGTGCCAGCAGCCCTCACGGGACAGGGATGTACTACGAGCAGTACTTC.

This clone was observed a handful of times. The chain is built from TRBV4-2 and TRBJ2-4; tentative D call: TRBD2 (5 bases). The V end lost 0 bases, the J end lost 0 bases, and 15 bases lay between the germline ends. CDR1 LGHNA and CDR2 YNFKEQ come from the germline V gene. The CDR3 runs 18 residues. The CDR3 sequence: CASSQDKASGLAKNIQYF. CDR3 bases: TGTGCCAGCAGCCAAGATAAGGCGAGCGGACTAGCCAAAAACATTCAGTACTTC.

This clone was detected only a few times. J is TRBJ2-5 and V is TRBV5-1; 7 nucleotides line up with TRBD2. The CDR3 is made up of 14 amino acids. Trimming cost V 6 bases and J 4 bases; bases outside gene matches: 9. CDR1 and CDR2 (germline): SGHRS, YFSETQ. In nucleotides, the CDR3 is TGCGCCAGCACCCTCGGGGGGAGGGGAGAGACCCAGTACTTC. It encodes CASTLGGRGETQYF.

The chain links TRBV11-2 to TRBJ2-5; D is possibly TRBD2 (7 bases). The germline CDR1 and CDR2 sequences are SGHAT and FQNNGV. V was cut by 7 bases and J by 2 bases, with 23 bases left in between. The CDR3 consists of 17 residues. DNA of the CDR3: TGTGCCAGCACCCCCGCTGTGTGGGGGGGCCTTCAAGAGACCCAGTACTTC. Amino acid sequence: CASTPAVWGGLQETQYF.

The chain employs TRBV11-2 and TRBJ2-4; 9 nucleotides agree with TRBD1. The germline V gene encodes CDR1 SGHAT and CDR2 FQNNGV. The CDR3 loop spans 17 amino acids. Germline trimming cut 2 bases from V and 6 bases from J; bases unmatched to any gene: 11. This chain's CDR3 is CASSLLAGTGLGNIQYF. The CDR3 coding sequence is TGTGCCAGCAGCTTACTGGCCGGGACAGGGCTTGGAAACATTCAGTACTTC.

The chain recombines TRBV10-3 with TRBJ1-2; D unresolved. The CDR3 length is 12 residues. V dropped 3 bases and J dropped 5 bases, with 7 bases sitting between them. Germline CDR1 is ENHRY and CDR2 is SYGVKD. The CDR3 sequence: CAISDGVYGYTF. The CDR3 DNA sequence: TGTGCCATCAGTGACGGGGTTTATGGCTACACCTTC.

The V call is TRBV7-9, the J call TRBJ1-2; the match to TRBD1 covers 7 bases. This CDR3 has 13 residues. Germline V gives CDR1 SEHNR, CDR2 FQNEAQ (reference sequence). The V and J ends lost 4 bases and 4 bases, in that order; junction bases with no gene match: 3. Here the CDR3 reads CASSSGQIYGYTF. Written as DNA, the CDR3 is TGTGCCAGCAGCTCGGGACAGATCTATGGCTACACCTTC.

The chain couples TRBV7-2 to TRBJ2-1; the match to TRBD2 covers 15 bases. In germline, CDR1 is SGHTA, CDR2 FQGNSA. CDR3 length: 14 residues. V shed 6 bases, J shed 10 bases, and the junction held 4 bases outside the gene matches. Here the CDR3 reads CASSPGLAGGEQFF. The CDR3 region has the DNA TGTGCCAGCAGTCCCGGACTAGCGGGAGGGGAGCAGTTCTTC.

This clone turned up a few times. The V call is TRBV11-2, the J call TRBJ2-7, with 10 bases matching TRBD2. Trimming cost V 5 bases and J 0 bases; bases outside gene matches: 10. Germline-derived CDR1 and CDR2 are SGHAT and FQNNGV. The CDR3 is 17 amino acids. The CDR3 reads CASSGFLAGAPSYEQYF. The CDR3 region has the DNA TGTGCCAGCAGCGGGTTTCTAGCGGGGGCTCCCTCCTACGAGCAGTACTTC.

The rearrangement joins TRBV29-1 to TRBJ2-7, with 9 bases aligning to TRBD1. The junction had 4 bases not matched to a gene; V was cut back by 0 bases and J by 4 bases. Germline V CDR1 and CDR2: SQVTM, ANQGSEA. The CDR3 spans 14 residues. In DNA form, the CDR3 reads TGCAGCGTTGAAGATAACAGGGGGCTATACGAGCAGTACTTC. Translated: CSVEDNRGLYEQYF.

The CDR3 DNA sequence: TGTGCCAGCAAGGAAGACAGTAGGGGGAACACTGAAGCTTTCTTT. This codes for CASKEDSRGNTEAFF. The chain combines TRBV11-3 with TRBJ1-1, with D perhaps TRBD1 (5 bases). The CDR3 contains 15 residues. V gave up 7 bases and J gave up 1 base, with 16 bases separating them. Germline CDR1 is SGHNT and CDR2 is YENEEA.

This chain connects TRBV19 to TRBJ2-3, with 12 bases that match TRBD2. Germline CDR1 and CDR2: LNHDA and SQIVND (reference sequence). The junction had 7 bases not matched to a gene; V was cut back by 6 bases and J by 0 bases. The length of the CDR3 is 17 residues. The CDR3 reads CASRKRGLAGSTDTQYF. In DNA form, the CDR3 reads TGTGCCAGTAGAAAGAGAGGACTAGCGGGGAGCACAGATACGCAGTATTTT.

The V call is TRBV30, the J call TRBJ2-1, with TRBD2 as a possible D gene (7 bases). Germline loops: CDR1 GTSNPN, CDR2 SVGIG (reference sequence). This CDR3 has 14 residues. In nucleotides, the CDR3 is TGTGCTCTGGAGGTGGGGGGGCCCTACAATGAGCAGTTCTTC. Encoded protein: CALEVGGPYNEQFF. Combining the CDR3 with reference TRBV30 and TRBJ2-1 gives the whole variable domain SQTIHQWPATLVQPVGSPLSLECTVEGTSNPNLYWYRQAAGRGLQLLFYSVGIGQISSEVPQNLSASRPQDRQFILSSKKLLLSDSGFYLCALEVGGPYNEQFFGPGTRLTVL.

CDR3 nucleotides: TGTGCCAGCAGCTTTGCAGGGTCGAATGGAAACACCATATATTTT. Translated: CASSFAGSNGNTIYF. The J gene is TRBJ1-3, the V gene TRBV5-4, with D maybe TRBD1 (5 bases). The V gene's germline CDR1 is SGHNT and CDR2 YYREEE (reference sequence). The length of the CDR3 is 15 residues. V shed 2 bases and J shed 3 bases, with 12 bases lying between them.

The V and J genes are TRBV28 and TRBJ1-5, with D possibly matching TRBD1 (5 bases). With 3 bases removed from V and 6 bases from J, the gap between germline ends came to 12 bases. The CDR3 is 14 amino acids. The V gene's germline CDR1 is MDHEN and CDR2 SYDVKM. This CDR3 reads CASSLGGGGQPQHF. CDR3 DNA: TGTGCCAGCAGTTTGGGCGGGGGAGGTCAGCCCCAGCATTTT.

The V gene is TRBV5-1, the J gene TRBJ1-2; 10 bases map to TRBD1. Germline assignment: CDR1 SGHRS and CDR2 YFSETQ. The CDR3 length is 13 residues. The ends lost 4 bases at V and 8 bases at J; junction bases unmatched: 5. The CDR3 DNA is TGCGCCAGCAGCGTGGACAGGGGGATAGGCTACACCTTC. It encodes CASSVDRGIGYTF.

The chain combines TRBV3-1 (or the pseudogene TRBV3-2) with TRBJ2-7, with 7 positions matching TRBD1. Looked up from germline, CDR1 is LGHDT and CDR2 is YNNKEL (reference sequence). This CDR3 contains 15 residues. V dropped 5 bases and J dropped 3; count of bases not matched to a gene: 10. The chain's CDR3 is CASSKSSGQSYEQYF. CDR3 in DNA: TGTGCCAGCAGCAAATCCTCGGGACAGAGCTACGAGCAGTACTTC.

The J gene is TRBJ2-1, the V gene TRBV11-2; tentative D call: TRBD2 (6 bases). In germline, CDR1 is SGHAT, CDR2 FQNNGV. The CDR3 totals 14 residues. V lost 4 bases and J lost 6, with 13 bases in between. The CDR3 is CASSSATRTNEQFF. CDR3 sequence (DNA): TGTGCCAGCAGCTCCGCGACTAGGACCAATGAGCAGTTCTTC.

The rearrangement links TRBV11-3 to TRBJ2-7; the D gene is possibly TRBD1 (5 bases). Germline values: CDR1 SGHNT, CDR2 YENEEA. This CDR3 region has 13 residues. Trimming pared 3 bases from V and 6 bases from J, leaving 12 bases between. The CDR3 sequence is CASSFGRDGEQYF. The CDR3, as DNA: TGTGCCAGCAGCTTCGGCAGGGATGGCGAGCAGTACTTC.

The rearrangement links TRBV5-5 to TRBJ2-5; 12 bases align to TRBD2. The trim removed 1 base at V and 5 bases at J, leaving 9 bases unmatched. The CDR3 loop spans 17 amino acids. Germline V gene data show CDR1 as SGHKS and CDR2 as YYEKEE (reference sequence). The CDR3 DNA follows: TGTGCCAGCAGCTTGCGTCCTAGCGGGGGGGCCGGGGAGACCCAGTACTTC. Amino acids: CASSLRPSGGAGETQYF.

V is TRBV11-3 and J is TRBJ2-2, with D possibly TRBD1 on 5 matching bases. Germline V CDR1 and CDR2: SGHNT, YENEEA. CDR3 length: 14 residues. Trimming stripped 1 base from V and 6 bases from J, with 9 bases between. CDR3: CASSLGGLAGELFF. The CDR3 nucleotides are TGTGCCAGCAGCTTAGGGGGCCTGGCCGGGGAGCTGTTTTTT.

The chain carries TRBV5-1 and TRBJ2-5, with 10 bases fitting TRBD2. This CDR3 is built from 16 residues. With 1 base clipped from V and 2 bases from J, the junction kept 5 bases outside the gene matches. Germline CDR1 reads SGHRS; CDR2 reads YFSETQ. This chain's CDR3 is CASSLIAGGPQETQYF. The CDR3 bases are TGCGCCAGCAGCTTGATAGCGGGGGGCCCTCAAGAGACCCAGTACTTC.

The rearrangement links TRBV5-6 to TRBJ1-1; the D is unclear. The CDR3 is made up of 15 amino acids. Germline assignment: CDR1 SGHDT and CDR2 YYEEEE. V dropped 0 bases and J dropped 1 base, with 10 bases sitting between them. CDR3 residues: CASSLGGNANTEAFF. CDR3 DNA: TGTGCCAGCAGCTTGGGAGGGAATGCGAACACTGAAGCTTTCTTT.

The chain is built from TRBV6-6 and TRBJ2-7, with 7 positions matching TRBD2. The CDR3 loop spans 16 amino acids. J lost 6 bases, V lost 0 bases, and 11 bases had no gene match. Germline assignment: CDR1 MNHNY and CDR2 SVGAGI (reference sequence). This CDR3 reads CASSYSIRGEQSEQYF. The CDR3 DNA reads TGTGCCAGCAGTTACTCGATCCGGGGGGAACAGTCCGAGCAGTACTTC.